Shown below are 20 T cell receptor beta chains from a single sample sequenced in a study of shared clonotypes between healthy human individuals (dated by TCRdb to 2018 to 2021). Libraries were prepared through the immunoSEQ multiplex PCR assay. TCRdb provides this immuneACCESS table in a form limited to in-frame rearrangements. Some clones are lacking; in checked studies, under half of them reflect an unresolved V gene, and why the rest are absent is not known. This sample gives hundreds of thousands of clones in total; roughly 83% of them show up just once. The top ten constitute about 13% of the sample. The sample consisted of PBMCs. Receptor source: a woman in her thirties or forties in good health. Some clones in this sample may be carry-over from other donors' samples.

The J gene is TRBJ2-5, the V gene TRBV13, with D possibly TRBD1 on 5 matching bases. The germline gives CDR1 PRHDT, CDR2 FYEKMQ (reference sequence). There are 15 residues in the CDR3. The V end was cut by 0 bases, the J end by 1 base, with 9 bases between. In DNA form, the CDR3 reads TGTGCCAGCAGCTTAGGCAGGGTCCTCCAAGAGACCCAGTACTTC. Translated, it gives CASSLGRVLQETQYF.

This chain links TRBV7-3 with TRBJ1-5; D is unresolved. CDR1 and CDR2 from the germline V gene are SGHTA and FQGTGA. The CDR3 runs to 14 residues. Trimming cost V 2 bases and J 0 bases, with 5 bases left between them. CDR3 sequence: CASSLALSNQPQHF. CDR3 nucleotides: TGTGCCAGCAGCTTAGCCCTTAGCAATCAGCCCCAGCATTTT.

V usage is TRBV29-1 and J usage is TRBJ2-5; possibly TRBD1 for D (6 bases). The J call may be mistaken, given a closer DNA end match to TRBJ2-7. The CDR3 is 13 amino acids. Germline values: CDR1 SQVTM, CDR2 ANQGSEA. The CDR3 loop is CSVAGTSSYEQYF. CDR3 coding DNA: TGCAGCGTTGCCGGGACATCCTCCTACGAGCAGTACTTC.

V is TRBV9 and J is TRBJ2-7; tentatively, D is TRBD2 (5 bases). Germline V gives CDR1 SGDLS, CDR2 YYNGEE. The CDR3 runs to 14 residues. Trimming took off 4 bases at V and 6 bases at J, with 17 bases between the two ends. DNA for the CDR3: TGTGCCAGCAGCTTACAACCGGGGTCGAGCGAGCAGTACTTC. Translation: CASSLQPGSSEQYF.

This clone was observed a handful of times. The chain couples TRBV11-1 to TRBJ2-5; maybe TRBD2 (6 bases). The V gene's germline CDR1 is SGHAT and CDR2 FQDESV (reference sequence). This CDR3 is built from 16 residues. V was clipped by 0 bases and J by 2 bases, with 13 bases between them. The chain's CDR3 is CASSLAGGIGQETQYF. DNA of the CDR3: TGTGCCAGCAGCTTAGCGGGCGGGATTGGTCAAGAGACCCAGTACTTC.

This clone was observed a handful of times. This chain uses TRBV7-2 with TRBJ1-5; D call uncertain. The CDR3 loop spans 14 amino acids. V dropped 3 bases and J dropped 3 bases, with 9 bases sitting between them. From germline, CDR1 is SGHTA and CDR2 FQGNSA. The CDR3 is CASSLTPFNQPQHF. The CDR3 nucleotides read TGTGCCAGCAGCTTGACACCCTTCAATCAGCCCCAGCATTTT.

The V gene is TRBV9, the J gene TRBJ2-7; a weak D match, TRBD2 (5 bases). V lost 4 bases and J 6 bases, leaving 14 bases between the germline ends. The CDR3 contains 13 residues. CDR1 SGDLS and CDR2 YYNGEE come from the germline V gene. The CDR3 DNA follows: TGTGCCAGCAGCCCCCACGAGGGTCTCGAGCAGTACTTC. Translating it yields CASSPHEGLEQYF.

The genes are TRBV15 and TRBJ2-7; 9 nucleotides line up with TRBD2. The ends lost 0 bases at V and 7 bases at J; junction bases unmatched: 10. CDR1 LNHNV and CDR2 YYDKDF come from the germline V gene (reference sequence). CDR3 length equals 16 residues. The CDR3, as DNA: TGTGCCACCAGCAGAGATTTGGCTAGCGGGGCCCTGGAGCAGTACTTC. It encodes CATSRDLASGALEQYF.

The chain is built from TRBV7-8 and TRBJ1-5, with D tentatively TRBD1 (6 bases). Germline loops: CDR1 SGHVS, CDR2 FQNEAQ. This CDR3 contains 14 residues. Trimming removed 1 base from V and 5 bases from J, with 9 bases in between. The DNA for the CDR3 is TGTGCCAGCAGCTTAGTAGCAGGGGATCAGCCCCAGCATTTT. Translation gives CASSLVAGDQPQHF.

The chain has TRBV7-6 and TRBJ2-1, with 7 bases identical to TRBD2. Germline V gene lookup returns CDR1 SGHVS and CDR2 FNYEAQ. The J segment lost 3 bases and the V segment lost 5 bases, leaving 7 bases of the junction unmatched. This CDR3 is 15 amino acids long. Written as DNA, the CDR3 is TGTGCCAGCAGCAGACTAGCCGATTTCTACAATGAGCAGTTCTTC. Translated, it gives CASSRLADFYNEQFF. Full variable domain (missing parts from reference TRBV7-6 and TRBJ2-1): GAGVSQSPRYKVTKRGQDVALRCDPISGHVSLYWYRQALGQGPEFLTYFNYEAQQDKSGLPNDRFSAERPEGSISTLTIQRTEQRDSAMYRCASSRLADFYNEQFFGPGTRLTVL.

This chain links TRBV6-5 with TRBJ2-7, with TRBD1 matching 10 bases. This CDR3 region has 14 residues. Germline CDR1 reads MNHEY; CDR2 reads SVGAGI. V shed 6 bases and J 6 bases; nucleotides not matched to a gene: 8. The CDR3 spells CASRYRDRGGEQYF. The CDR3 bases are TGTGCCAGCAGATACCGGGACAGGGGTGGCGAGCAGTACTTC.

This chain links TRBV20-1 with TRBJ2-5, with D uncertain. Judging by the DNA end, TRBJ2-7 fits better; the J call may be wrong. Per germline, CDR1 DFQATT and CDR2 SNEGSKA (reference sequence). This CDR3 spans 11 amino acids. As DNA, the CDR3 is TGCAGCCTAATGGGCAGCTACGAGCAGTACTTC. This translates into CSLMGSYEQYF.

The genes are TRBV6-5 and TRBJ2-7; 7 bases align to TRBD2. Unmatched junction bases numbered 9, after V lost 6 bases and J lost 1 base. The CDR3 is 15 amino acids. In germline, CDR1 is MNHEY, CDR2 SVGAGI. The DNA of the CDR3 is TGTGCCAGCAGCCGATCGGGGGGAGGGTCCTACGAGCAGTACTTC. Protein sequence: CASSRSGGGSYEQYF.

The chain combines TRBV28 with TRBJ2-3; 12 bases agree with TRBD2. The CDR3 covers 15 residues. With 6 bases clipped from V and 6 bases from J, the junction kept 7 bases outside the gene matches. Germline loops: CDR1 MDHEN, CDR2 SYDVKM. This CDR3 is CASSRLAGAWDTQYF. The CDR3 nucleotides read TGTGCCAGCAGCCGACTAGCGGGAGCATGGGATACGCAGTATTTT.

This rearrangement joins TRBV10-3 to TRBJ2-7; D call uncertain. The CDR3 runs 12 residues. Germline V gene lookup returns CDR1 ENHRY and CDR2 SYGVKD. The V end lost 3 bases, the J end lost 3 bases, and 6 bases lay between the germline ends. The CDR3 loop is CAISDTDYEQYF. Here the CDR3 DNA reads TGTGCCATCAGTGACACGGACTACGAGCAGTACTTC.

The chain is built from TRBV28 and TRBJ2-2; D may be TRBD2 (6 bases). CDR3 length: 13 residues. CDR1 MDHEN and CDR2 SYDVKM come from the germline V gene. The ends were cut back, 8 bases at V and 3 bases at J, with 10 bases in the middle. CDR3 protein: CASSGSHTGELFF. The CDR3 coding sequence is TGTGCCAGCTCCGGGAGCCACACCGGGGAGCTGTTTTTT.

J is TRBJ1-3 and V is TRBV6-1; D gene uncertain. Germline V gives CDR1 MNHNS, CDR2 SASEGT. Trimming took 5 bases from V and 2 from J, leaving 4 bases between them. CDR3 length: 12 amino acids. CDR3 in amino acids: CASSHPGNTIYF. CDR3 coding DNA: TGTGCCAGCAGTCACCCTGGAAACACCATATATTTT.

Concerning this clone: With only one base between it and a far larger clone, this is likely a read error. Different DNA sequences within this sample yield the same CDR3. The chain is built from TRBV4-1 and TRBJ1-2, with D maybe TRBD1 (6 bases). Germline loops: CDR1 MGHRA, CDR2 YSYEKL. V shed 4 bases and J shed 2 bases, with 11 bases lying between them. This CDR3 region has 14 residues. CDR3: CASSPGQMNYGYTF. The CDR3 nucleotides are TGCGCCAGCAGCCCTGGACAGATGAACTATGGCTACACCTTC.

This clone was observed once. This chain links TRBV7-9 with TRBJ2-2; possible D gene TRBD1, 6 bases. CDR1 SEHNR and CDR2 FQNEAQ come from the germline V gene (reference sequence). V was trimmed by 1 base and J by 8 bases, leaving 14 bases between them. CDR3 length equals 15 residues. CDR3 sequence (DNA): TGTGCCAGCAGCTTAGATGGATACAGGGTAGGGGAGCTGTTTTTT. This encodes CASSLDGYRVGELFF.

This chain links TRBV27 with TRBJ1-1, with D unclear. Germline V gene data show CDR1 as MNHEY and CDR2 as SMNVEV (reference sequence). The V end lost 2 bases, the J end lost 5 bases, and 9 bases lay between the germline ends. The CDR3 runs to 13 residues. CDR3 DNA: TGTGCCAGCAGTTTAACCCGGCTTACTGAAGCTTTCTTT. Encoded protein: CASSLTRLTEAFF.